This TCR beta chain was identified in a study of blood T cell repertoires in COVID-19 (TCRdb year 2020). General notes on the study: Samples covering the acute and convalescent phases of COVID-19 were provided by collaborators in the United States, Italy and Spain. The prospective study material was composed of cDNA or gDNA derived from T cells, B-cell-depleted T cells, or PBMCs. Deeply sampled blood TCRbeta repertoires from subjects exposed to, actively infected with, or recovered from COVID-19 were included in the dataset. The repertoires were released in a freely available public database intended as a resource for research on the immune response to SARS-CoV-2. Samples were obtained from the ongoing ImmuneRACE study (first 160 participants) and from 1,000 to 1,500 subjects provided by 6 global collaborators. Nearly every sample came with metadata listing a de-identified subject ID, COVID-19 status, age in years and sex. Where available, HLA class I and class II types were obtained from metadata supplied by the sample provider rather than from assay-based typing. The full study reports these points: The quantity of clinical and demographic metadata differed by source and by participant and was supplied without curation.

The collaborating institutions used their own protocols to collect whole blood in K2EDTA tubes. Collaborator samples were shipped for TCRbeta analysis as frozen whole blood, isolated PBMCs, or DNA extracted from either sample type. The CDR3 runs 13 amino acids, cysteine and phenylalanine included. Only the CDR3 region is kept as DNA, spanning 39 bases read in frame from base 1. The germline V gene gives CDR1 as SNHLY and CDR2 as FYNNEI. V lost 6 bases and J lost 5 bases; the stretch between them is 13 bases long. TCRbeta CDR3 regions were amplified from genomic DNA using the immunoSEQ Assay, a bias-controlled multiplex PCR. Per the source publication's procedure: The number of nucleated cells in each sample was estimated from the amplification of reference gene primers within the assay. Sequence reads were collapsed and filtered to measure the absolute abundance of every unique TCRbeta CDR3 rearrangement. For each sample, productive Simpson clonality was calculated as the square root of Simpson's diversity index across productive rearrangements. Imported from immuneACCESS, the table was reduced by TCRdb to in-frame sequences with V and J called. These copies leave out some clones; in studies compared against another copy, an unresolved V gene accounts for under half, and the cause of the remainder is not known. V and J calls plus clone size are reproduced from that table; the DNA served to infer D and trimming. The sample table lists 200,000 or so clones, around nine tenths of them with a count of one. The ten top clones hold roughly 2.5% of the sample.

Comments on this clone: No cognate antigen has been identified for it. There are no base qualities to consult, and no much larger clone falls within one base.

The source of this sequence is a woman aged 55-70 years with acute or convalescent COVID-19. Source material: peripheral blood. The V gene is TRBV2 and the J gene is TRBJ2-5; tentative D gene TRBD1, with 5 bases matching. The CDR3 in this case is CASRFGRAETQYF. The DNA is as follows: TGTGCCAGCAGGTTTGGCAGGGCGGAGACCCAGTACTTC.